Each of the 20 T cell receptor beta chains below was sequenced from the same sample in a study of T cells in Graves' hyperthyroidism and ophthalmopathy. Authors of the study amplified TCR beta CDR3 regions from RNA transcripts. The TCR CDR3 first-round RT-PCR relied on the HTBI primer set. TCRdb called the multiplex PCR reads again in MiXCR, with one record for every CDR3 protein. Of hundreds of thousands of distinct CDR3 sequences in the sample, roughly 37% are singletons; the top ten hold about 9%. Sequenced input: blood. Every receptor here comes from a man younger than 35 with Graves' hyperthyroidism.

This clonotype was counted once. A much more abundant neighbour one base away suggests this may be a read error. The rearrangement joins TRBV7-3 to TRBJ1-2; D unclear. The germline V gene has CDR1 SGHTA and CDR2 FQGTGA. The CDR3 contains 11 residues. The germline V and J ends were trimmed by 5 bases and 8 bases, with 9 bases remaining between them. CDR3 nucleotide sequence: TGTGCCAGCAGCCCTACAGAGGGCTACACCTTC. Its protein product is CASSPTEGYTF.

This clonotype was seen a handful of times. The V call is TRBV5-1, the J call TRBJ2-2; D is possibly TRBD2 (6 bases). V was pared by 6 bases and J by 4 bases, with 13 bases between. This CDR3 contains 14 residues. Germline V CDR1 and CDR2: SGHRS, YFSETQ. The CDR3 loop is CASTTDGGTGELFF. CDR3 DNA sequence: TGCGCCAGCACCACCGACGGGGGCACCGGGGAGCTGTTTTTT. The full variable domain, in which reference TRBV5-1 and TRBJ2-2 provide the parts outside the CDR3, is KAGVTQTPRYLIKTRGQQVTLSCSPISGHRSVSWYQQTPGQGLQFLFEYFSETQRNKGNFPGRFSGRQFSNSRSEMNVSTLELGDSALYLCASTTDGGTGELFFGEGSRLTVL.

Comment on this clonotype: This clone may be a read error of a much larger clone one base away. The chain couples TRBV2 to TRBJ1-1; TRBD1 matches at 9 bases. Germline values: CDR1 SNHLY, CDR2 FYNNEI. The CDR3 consists of 15 residues. The trim removed 3 bases at V and 6 bases at J, leaving 8 bases unmatched. CDR3 bases: TGTGCCAGCAGTGAGGGGACAGGGACGACGGCTGAAGCTTTCTTT. Protein product: CASSEGTGTTAEAFF.

The table lists this clonotype with many counts. The chain has TRBV29-1 and TRBJ1-1; 9 nucleotides line up with TRBD1. Germline V gene data show CDR1 as SQVTM and CDR2 as ANQGSEA. The V gene end was trimmed by 4 bases and the J gene end by 4 bases; junction bases not matched to a gene: 10. The CDR3 length is 15 residues. The DNA of the CDR3 is TGCAGCGTTGGGAGACCGACAGGGGGTTCCACTGAAGCTTTCTTT. Amino acid sequence: CSVGRPTGGSTEAFF.

This chain uses TRBV25-1 with TRBJ1-2; the match to TRBD1 covers 8 bases. Germline values: CDR1 MGHDK, CDR2 SYGVNS. The CDR3 totals 15 residues. J gave up 3 bases and V 4 bases, and 7 bases lay outside the gene matches. This CDR3 reads CASSAHGQGDYGYTF. The CDR3 nucleotides are TGTGCCAGCAGTGCCCATGGACAGGGAGACTATGGCTACACCTTC.

This clonotype was seen only once. This sequence joins TRBV10-3 and TRBJ1-1; tentatively, D is TRBD1 (6 bases). From germline, CDR1 is ENHRY and CDR2 SYGVKD. The V and J ends lost 6 bases and 6 bases respectively, with 14 bases between them. The CDR3 has 13 amino acids. In nucleotides, the CDR3 is TGTGCCATCAGCATAAGGGGGGAGCCTGAAGCTTTCTTT. This gives the protein CAISIRGEPEAFF.

There are many counts of this clonotype. The chain couples TRBV9 to TRBJ1-5; 10 bases agree with TRBD1. This CDR3 region has 15 residues. V lost 2 bases, J lost 2 bases, and 1 base stayed unmatched. The germline V gene encodes CDR1 SGDLS and CDR2 YYNGEE. The CDR3 region has the DNA TGTGCCAGCAGCGTCGGGACAGGGGGCAATCAGCCCCAGCATTTT. Protein product: CASSVGTGGNQPQHF. Filled out from reference TRBV9 and TRBJ1-5, the complete variable domain reads DSGVTQTPKHLITATGQRVTLRCSPRSGDLSVYWYQQSLDQGLQFLIQYYNGEERAKGNILERFSAQQFPDLHSELNLSSLELGDSALYFCASSVGTGGNQPQHFGDGTRLSIL.

The CDR3 DNA is TGTGCCAGTAGTATTATCAGGGAGGCGGATGAAAAACTGTTTTTT. This codes for CASSIIREADEKLFF. V usage is TRBV19 and J usage is TRBJ1-4, with D perhaps TRBD1 (5 bases). The ends were cut back, 3 bases at V and 6 bases at J, with 14 bases in the middle. Germline V gene sequence: CDR1 LNHDA, CDR2 SQIVND (reference sequence). The length of the CDR3 is 15 residues.

Worth noting for this clonotype: One end of the junction fails to match germline, which may point to a read error. The V gene is TRBV19, the J gene TRBJ1-1, with D unclear. The germline V gene encodes CDR1 LNHDA and CDR2 SQIVND (reference sequence). The CDR3 sequence is 13 residues long. The CDR3 loop reads CASGRTTNTEASF. DNA for the CDR3: TGTGCCAGTGGCCGGACCACGAACACTGAAGCTTCCTTT.

This clonotype occurred many times. The gene calls are TRBV20-1 and TRBJ1-4, with D perhaps TRBD1 (5 bases). This CDR3 has 12 residues. The germline V gene has CDR1 DFQATT and CDR2 SNEGSKA (reference sequence). V gave up 5 bases and J gave up 4 bases, with 8 bases separating them. Here the CDR3 reads CSAQGDNEKLFF. CDR3 sequence (DNA): TGCAGTGCTCAGGGAGATAATGAAAAACTGTTTTTT.

The CDR3 spells CASSQRQGARFGELFF. The CDR3 DNA follows: TGTGCCAGCAGCCAGAGACAGGGAGCTCGATTCGGGGAGCTGTTTTTT. V is TRBV9 and J is TRBJ2-2; 7 positions match TRBD1. CDR3 size: 16 residues. Losses at the gene ends were 4 bases for V and 7 bases for J; bases not matched to a gene: 13. Per the germline V gene, CDR1 is SGDLS and CDR2 is YYNGEE. Full variable domain (missing parts from reference TRBV9 and TRBJ2-2): DSGVTQTPKHLITATGQRVTLRCSPRSGDLSVYWYQQSLDQGLQFLIQYYNGEERAKGNILERFSAQQFPDLHSELNLSSLELGDSALYFCASSQRQGARFGELFFGEGSRLTVL.

The sample holds many counts of this clonotype. This chain uses TRBV7-3 with TRBJ2-5; TRBD2 is a possible D gene (6 bases). V was pared by 0 bases and J by 5 bases, with 13 bases between. Germline V CDR1 and CDR2: SGHTA, FQGTGA. The CDR3 extends over 15 amino acids. CDR3 nucleotide sequence: TGTGCCAGCAGCTTAACGAACGGCCGGGGGGAGACCCAGTACTTC. It codes for CASSLTNGRGETQYF. The full variable domain, its missing parts supplied by reference TRBV7-3 and TRBJ2-5, is GAGVSQTPSNKVTEKGKYVELRCDPISGHTALYWYRQSLGQGPEFLIYFQGTGAADDSGLPNDRFFAVRPEGSVSTLKIQRTERGDSAVYLCASSLTNGRGETQYFGPGTRLLVL.

The chain has TRBV9 and TRBJ1-2, with 9 bases lining up with TRBD1. The trim removed 1 base at V and 8 bases at J, leaving 6 bases unmatched. Germline CDR1 and CDR2: SGDLS and YYNGEE. The CDR3 has 14 amino acids. CDR3 sequence (DNA): TGTGCCAGCAGCGTAAGGGGACAGGGAGAGGGCTACACCTTC. Its protein is CASSVRGQGEGYTF.

This chain links TRBV29-1 with TRBJ2-3; D unclear. CDR3 length: 9 amino acids. V lost 6 bases, J lost 11 bases, and 9 bases lay in between. The germline gives CDR1 SQVTM, CDR2 ANQGSEA. The CDR3 reads CSVPPGQYF. Here the CDR3 DNA reads TGCAGCGTCCCCCCTGGGCAGTATTTT.

This clonotype was observed many times. V gene TRBV5-4 combines with J gene TRBJ1-6; 7 bases agree with TRBD1. This CDR3 is 14 amino acids long. J gave up 10 bases and V 5 bases, and 9 bases lay outside the gene matches. Germline V gives CDR1 SGHNT, CDR2 YYREEE (reference sequence). DNA of the CDR3: TGTGCCAGCAGGAGAGAGACAGGGAACTCACCCCTCCACTTT. Translation: CASRRETGNSPLHF.

The chain couples TRBV20-1 to TRBJ2-6, with D perhaps TRBD1 (6 bases). V was cut by 1 base and J by 0 bases, with 10 bases left in between. Germline CDR1 is DFQATT and CDR2 is SNEGSKA (reference sequence). This CDR3 has 16 residues. The CDR3 region is CSARVEGVSGANVLTF. In DNA form, the CDR3 reads TGCAGTGCTAGAGTAGAGGGGGTCTCTGGGGCCAACGTCCTGACTTTC.

This clonotype was detected a few times. This chain links TRBV20-1 with TRBJ2-2; no clear D. The germline V gene encodes CDR1 DFQATT and CDR2 SNEGSKA (reference sequence). The CDR3 length is 14 residues. V lost 0 bases, J lost 5 bases, and 10 bases lay in between. In DNA form, the CDR3 reads TGCAGTGCTAGAGATTGGGCGGAGACCGGGGAGCTGTTTTTT. Amino acid sequence: CSARDWAETGELFF.

The chain has TRBV11-2 and TRBJ1-5; D gene uncertain. This CDR3 is 14 amino acids long. V lost 4 bases and J lost 1, with 8 bases in between. Germline CDR1 SGHAT, CDR2 FQNNGV. CDR3 sequence: CASSSDLSNQPQHF. In nucleotides, the CDR3 is TGTGCCAGCAGCTCAGATCTGAGCAATCAGCCCCAGCATTTT. Based on the CDR3 plus reference TRBV11-2 and TRBJ1-5, the full variable domain is EAGVAQSPRYKIIEKRQSVAFWCNPISGHATLYWYQQILGQGPKLLIQFQNNGVVDDSQLPKDRFSAERLKGVDSTLKIQPAKLEDSAVYLCASSSDLSNQPQHFGDGTRLSIL.

Comment on this clonotype: A much larger clonotype is one base distant, so this may be a read error. This sequence joins TRBV20-1 and TRBJ1-6; possibly TRBD1 for D (5 bases). Germline V gene data show CDR1 as DFQATT and CDR2 as SNEGSKA (reference sequence). V was clipped by 0 bases and J by 8 bases, with 11 bases between them. CDR3 length: 14 amino acids. CDR3 DNA: TGCAGTGCTAGAGATGCGGGGGAGTATTCACCCCTCCACTTT. Residues: CSARDAGEYSPLHF.

At least ten counts were recorded for this clonotype. The rearrangement joins TRBV10-2 to TRBJ2-5; no definite D call. The germline CDR1 and CDR2 sequences are WSHSY and SAAADI. This CDR3 spans 17 amino acids. V was shortened by 3 bases and J by 0 bases, with 17 bases between the two germline ends. The CDR3 sequence is CASSDPSLSTYQETQYF. CDR3 in DNA: TGCGCCAGCAGTGACCCGAGCCTATCGACGTACCAAGAGACCCAGTACTTC.